A selection of T cell receptor beta chains follows, all from one sample in a study of shared clonotypes between healthy human individuals. Profiling relied on immunoSEQ multiplex PCR, and the TCRdb table lists in-frame clones only, not all of them. The sample carries 640,000 or so clones, about two thirds recorded once. Sequencing was done on a sample of memory CD4+ T cells sorted from blood. The origin of the receptors is a woman aged 30 to 39 in good health. Each CDR3 is given with its conserved first and last residue. The D gene is left open where the match is weak. The size field is filled for only some rows; it gives once, few, many or a size class.

TRBJ1-1 | . | . | 13 | TRBV5-4 | CASSLDQGSEAFF | TGTGCCAGCAGCTTGGATCAGGGCTCTGAAGCTTTCTTT
TRBJ1-5 | . | . | 13 | TRBV6-6 | CATRGDSNQPQHF | TGTGCCACCCGGGGGGATAGCAATCAGCCCCAGCATTTT
TRBJ2-5 | . | . | 14 | TRBV19 | CASSPEAGGETQYF | TGTGCCAGTAGTCCCGAAGCCGGAGGGGAGACCCAGTACTTC
TRBJ1-1 | . | . | 11 | TRBV28 | CASRGGTEAFF | TGTGCCAGCCGGGGGGGCACTGAAGCTTTCTTT
TRBJ2-7 | TRBD2 | . | 15 | TRBV2 | CATTTRASGTYEQYF | TGTGCCACCACCACGAGGGCTAGCGGAACCTACGAGCAGTACTTC
TRBJ2-1 | . | . | 14 | TRBV5-1 | CASGTSSSYNEQFF | TGCGCCAGCGGGACTTCCAGCTCCTACAATGAGCAGTTCTTC
TRBJ2-7 | TRBD2 | once | 15 | TRBV11-2 | CASSSRMTSIDEQYF | TGTGCCAGCAGCTCCCGAATGACTAGCATTGACGAGCAGTACTTC
TRBJ1-1 | TRBD1 | . | 14 | TRBV18 | CASSPGTEHTEAFF | TGTGCCAGCTCACCCGGGACAGAACACACTGAAGCTTTCTTT
TRBJ1-5 | . | few | 13 | TRBV7-8 | CATGTQGIQPQHF | TGTGCCACGGGGACCCAGGGAATCCAGCCCCAGCATTTT
TRBJ1-1 | . | few | 15 | TRBV7-9 | CASSPSSRMGTEAFF | TGTGCCAGCAGCCCTAGCTCCAGGATGGGGACTGAAGCTTTCTTT
TRBJ2-3 | TRBD2 | . | 16 | TRBV5-4 | CASSLGLAGGTDTQYF | TGTGCCAGCAGCTTGGGTCTAGCGGGAGGTACAGATACGCAGTATTTT
TRBJ2-1 | TRBD2 | once | 19 | TRBV30 | CAWKGAGGLHPSSYNEQFF | TGTGCCTGGAAGGGAGCGGGAGGGCTTCATCCGAGTTCCTACAATGAGCAGTTCTTC
TRBJ1-3 | TRBD1 | few | 15 | TRBV7-9 | CASSSRDSSGNTIYF | TGTGCCAGCAGCTCCCGGGACAGCTCTGGAAACACCATATATTTT
TRBJ2-1 | TRBD2 | . | 16 | TRBV5-1 | CASSLESGLDSNEQFF | TGCGCCAGCAGCTTGGAATCCGGACTAGACTCCAATGAGCAGTTCTTC
TRBJ1-5 | . | once | 14 | TRBV27 | CASSLVGEFQPQHF | TGTGCCAGCAGTTTGGTCGGGGAGTTTCAGCCCCAGCATTTT
TRBJ1-5 | TRBD1 | . | 14 | TRBV28 | CASRATGGSQPQHF | TGTGCCAGCAGAGCTACAGGGGGCAGTCAGCCCCAGCATTTT
TRBJ1-4 | TRBD1 | . | 14 | TRBV27 | CASSLTGRNEKLFF | TGTGCCAGCAGTTTGACAGGGAGGAATGAAAAACTGTTTTTT
TRBJ2-2 | TRBD1 | few | 14 | TRBV2 | CASRGQPNTGELFF | TGTGCCAGCAGGGGACAGCCTAACACCGGGGAGCTGTTTTTT
TRBJ1-5 | . | few | 15 | TRBV27 | CASSLWGASNQPQHF | TGTGCCAGCAGTTTATGGGGGGCGAGCAATCAGCCCCAGCATTTT
TRBJ2-7 | TRBD1 | . | 14 | TRBV5-1 | CASSPGQGFDEQYF | TGCGCCAGCTCCCCGGGACAGGGGTTCGACGAGCAGTACTTC
TRBJ2-6 | . | . | 14 | TRBV6-6 | CASLSMSGANVLTF | TGTGCCAGCTTATCGATGTCTGGGGCCAACGTCCTGACTTTC
TRBJ2-3 | . | . | 15 | TRBV18 | CASSPQASSTDTQYF | TGTGCCAGCTCACCCCAGGCTTCTAGCACAGATACGCAGTATTTT
TRBJ2-5 | . | . | 13 | TRBV29-1 | CSVEASAGETQYF | TGCAGCGTTGAAGCATCAGCCGGAGAGACCCAGTACTTC
TRBJ2-1 | . | . | 15 | TRBV6-5 | CASSPNGLVYNEQFF | TGTGCCAGCAGTCCTAACGGACTGGTCTACAATGAGCAGTTCTTC
TRBJ2-3 | . | . | 13 | TRBV5-1 | CASSLFMTDTQYF | TGCGCCAGCAGCTTGTTCATGACAGATACGCAGTATTTT
TRBJ1-1 | . | . | 14 | TRBV6-1 | CASSEWALNTEAFF | TGTGCCAGCAGTGAGTGGGCCCTGAACACTGAAGCTTTCTTT
TRBJ2-4 | . | many | 18 | TRBV6-1 | CASSERSGRGIAKNIQYF | TGTGCCAGCAGTGAAAGGTCCGGACGAGGAATAGCCAAAAACATTCAGTACTTC
TRBJ2-1 | . | once | 13 | TRBV25-1 | CASSDSLINEQFF | TGTGCCAGCAGTGACTCCCTAATAAATGAGCAGTTCTTC
TRBJ2-1 | TRBD2 | . | 15 | TRBV5-1 | CASSLSTSEYNEQFF | TGCGCCAGCAGCTTGAGTACTAGCGAGTACAATGAGCAGTTCTTC
TRBJ1-5 | . | many | 13 | TRBV2 | CASSEMGLQPQHF | TGTGCCAGCAGTGAAATGGGTCTTCAGCCCCAGCATTTT
TRBJ2-6 | . | . | 14 | TRBV5-6 | CASSTLSGANVLTF | TGTGCCAGCAGCACCCTCTCTGGGGCCAACGTCCTGACTTTC
TRBJ1-4 | . | . | 15 | TRBV15 | CATSREPVANEKLFF | TGTGCCACCAGCAGAGAACCCGTGGCTAATGAAAAACTGTTTTTT
TRBJ2-3 | TRBD2 | few | 16 | TRBV30 | CACQNPTSGYTDTQYF | TGTGCCTGTCAAAATCCCACTAGCGGCTACACAGATACGCAGTATTTT
TRBJ2-5 | TRBD2 | . | 18 | TRBV4-2 | CASSQDMGRGTSAETQYF | TGTGCCAGCAGCCAAGATATGGGGAGGGGGACTAGCGCCGAGACCCAGTACTTC
TRBJ2-6 | . | . | 16 | TRBV5-1 | CASSLDEDSGANVLTF | TGCGCCAGCAGCTTGGACGAGGACTCTGGGGCCAACGTCCTGACTTTC
TRBJ2-3 | . | . | 11 | TRBV10-2 | CASSEADTQYF | TGCGCCAGCAGTGAGGCAGATACGCAGTATTTT
TRBJ2-7 | TRBD2 | . | 17 | TRBV9 | CASSVEGTSGSAREQYF | TGTGCCAGCAGCGTAGAGGGGACTAGCGGGAGTGCTCGGGAGCAGTACTTC